The 8 T cell receptor beta chains reported below all come from one sample, sequenced in a study of blood T cell repertoires in COVID-19. Libraries were prepared by immunoSEQ multiplex PCR; TCRdb keeps only in-frame clonotypes and omits some of them. The sample lists roughly 54,000 clones, under 90% occurring once. Sequencing was carried out using peripheral blood. These receptors all come from a human donor in a cohort sampled during active COVID-19.

The gene calls are TRBV6-5 and TRBJ1-5, with TRBD1 matching 7 bases. This CDR3 has 13 residues. Germline values: CDR1 MNHEY, CDR2 SVGAGI. The V gene end was trimmed by 6 bases and the J gene end by 7 bases; junction bases not matched to a gene: 6. CDR3 in amino acids: CASRGTEPQPQHF. CDR3 coding DNA: TGTGCCAGCAGGGGGACAGAGCCACAGCCCCAGCATTTT.

The chain is built from TRBV6-1 and TRBJ2-7, with 8 nucleotides matching TRBD1. V gave up 3 bases and J gave up 2 bases; unmatched junction bases: 6. This CDR3 is 15 amino acids long. Per germline, CDR1 MNHNS and CDR2 SASEGT. CDR3 region: CASSDGTGRAYEQYF. In DNA form, the CDR3 reads TGTGCCAGCAGTGATGGGACAGGACGGGCCTACGAGCAGTACTTC.

The chain combines TRBV5-1 with TRBJ2-5; 8 bases fit TRBD2. The V gene's germline CDR1 is SGHRS and CDR2 YFSETQ. V dropped 4 bases and J dropped 1; count of bases not matched to a gene: 3. This CDR3 is 14 amino acids long. The CDR3 region has the DNA TGCGCCAGCAGCCCCACTAGCGGCCAAGAGACCCAGTACTTC. It yields the protein CASSPTSGQETQYF. Looking up the rest from reference TRBV5-1 and TRBJ2-5 gives the full variable domain: KAGVTQTPRYLIKTRGQQVTLSCSPISGHRSVSWYQQTPGQGLQFLFEYFSETQRNKGNFPGRFSGRQFSNSRSEMNVSTLELGDSALYLCASSPTSGQETQYFGPGTRLLVL.

The chain is built from TRBV23-1 and TRBJ2-7; 14 bases align to TRBD2. TRBV23-1 is annotated as an ORF whose role is uncertain. The CDR3 is made up of 22 amino acids. V was clipped by 1 base and J by 1 base; unmatched bases: 18. The CDR3: CASSQWVLFGTSGRLGSYEQYF. DNA for the CDR3: TGCGCCAGCAGTCAATGGGTACTGTTTGGGACTAGCGGGAGATTGGGATCCTACGAGCAGTACTTC.

V is TRBV7-2 and J is TRBJ2-5; 10 positions agree with TRBD2. Per the germline V gene, CDR1 is SGHTA and CDR2 is FQGNSA. CDR3 length: 15 amino acids. Trimming took 6 bases from V and 5 from J; bases not matched to a gene: 9. CDR3 amino acids: CASRGRAGGPETQYF. In DNA, the CDR3 is TGTGCCAGCAGGGGAAGAGCGGGAGGGCCTGAGACCCAGTACTTC.

The V and J genes are TRBV30 and TRBJ2-7; TRBD2 is a possible D gene (5 bases). In germline, CDR1 is GTSNPN, CDR2 SVGIG (reference sequence). CDR3 length equals 13 residues. The V end lost 0 bases, the J end lost 7 bases, and 13 bases lay between the germline ends. This CDR3 reads CAWSVQITGEQYF. The DNA of the CDR3 is TGTGCCTGGAGTGTACAAATCACGGGAGAGCAGTACTTC.

The rearrangement joins TRBV2 to TRBJ1-5; TRBD1 matches at 7 bases. V dropped 4 bases and J dropped 7; count of bases not matched to a gene: 4. This CDR3 contains 13 residues. The V gene's germline CDR1 is SNHLY and CDR2 FYNNEI. The CDR3 DNA reads as TGTGCCAGCAGTGGACAGGGTGGGCAGCCCCAGCATTTT. Residues: CASSGQGGQPQHF.

The chain carries TRBV5-1 and TRBJ1-1, with 7 bases lining up with TRBD1. J lost 4 bases, V lost 4 bases, and 7 bases had no gene match. The CDR3 totals 14 residues. Germline CDR1 and CDR2: SGHRS and YFSETQ. The CDR3 here is CASSLETGFTEAFF. The DNA of the CDR3 is TGCGCCAGCAGCCTAGAGACAGGGTTCACTGAAGCTTTCTTT. Together with reference TRBV5-1 and TRBJ1-1, the CDR3 gives the full variable domain: KAGVTQTPRYLIKTRGQQVTLSCSPISGHRSVSWYQQTPGQGLQFLFEYFSETQRNKGNFPGRFSGRQFSNSRSEMNVSTLELGDSALYLCASSLETGFTEAFFGQGTRLTVV.